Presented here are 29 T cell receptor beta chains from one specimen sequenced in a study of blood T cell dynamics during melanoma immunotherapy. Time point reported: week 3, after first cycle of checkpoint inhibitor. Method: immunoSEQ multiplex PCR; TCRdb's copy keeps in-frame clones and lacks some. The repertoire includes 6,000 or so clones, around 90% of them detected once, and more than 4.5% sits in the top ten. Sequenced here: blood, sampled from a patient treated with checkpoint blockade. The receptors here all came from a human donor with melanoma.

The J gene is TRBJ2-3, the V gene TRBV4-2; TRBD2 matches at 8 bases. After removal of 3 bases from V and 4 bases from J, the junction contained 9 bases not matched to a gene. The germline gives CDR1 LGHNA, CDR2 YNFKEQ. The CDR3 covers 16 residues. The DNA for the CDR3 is TGTGCCAGCAGCCATTTTCCCGGGGGGGAGTCAGATACGCAGTATTTT. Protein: CASSHFPGGESDTQYF.

The CDR3 bases are TGCGCCAGCAGCTTGAGGAGACCCACAGATACGCAGTATTTT. This encodes CASSLRRPTDTQYF. V is TRBV5-1 and J is TRBJ2-3, with unresolved D. Germline CDR1 SGHRS, CDR2 YFSETQ. This CDR3 comprises 14 residues. V was pared by 1 base and J by 2 bases, with 8 bases between.

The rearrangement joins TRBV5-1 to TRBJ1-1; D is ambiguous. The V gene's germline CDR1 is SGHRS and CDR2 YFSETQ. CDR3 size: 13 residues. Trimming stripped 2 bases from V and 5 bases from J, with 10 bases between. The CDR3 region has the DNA TGCGCCAGCAGCTTAAACACGGTGACTGAAGCTTTCTTT. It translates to CASSLNTVTEAFF. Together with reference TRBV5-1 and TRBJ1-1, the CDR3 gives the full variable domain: KAGVTQTPRYLIKTRGQQVTLSCSPISGHRSVSWYQQTPGQGLQFLFEYFSETQRNKGNFPGRFSGRQFSNSRSEMNVSTLELGDSALYLCASSLNTVTEAFFGQGTRLTVV.

In DNA form, the CDR3 reads TGTGCCAGTAGTCCTAGGAGGGGCTCTGGAAACACCATATATTTT. It codes for CASSPRRGSGNTIYF. The chain joins TRBV19 to TRBJ1-3, with D maybe TRBD1 (5 bases). This CDR3 is built from 15 residues. The germline V gene encodes CDR1 LNHDA and CDR2 SQIVND (reference sequence). V was cut by 5 bases and J by 0 bases, with 11 bases left in between. The whole variable domain, filled in from reference TRBV19 and TRBJ1-3, reads DGGITQSPKYLFRKEGQNVTLSCEQNLNHDAMYWYRQDPGQGLRLIYYSQIVNDFQKGDIAEGYSVSREKKESFPLTVTSAQKNPTAFYLCASSPRRGSGNTIYFGEGSWLTVV.

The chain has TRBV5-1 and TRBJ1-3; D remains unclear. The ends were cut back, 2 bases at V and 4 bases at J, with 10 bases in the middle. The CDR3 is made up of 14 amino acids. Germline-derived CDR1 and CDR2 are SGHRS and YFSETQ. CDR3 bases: TGCGCCAGCAGCTTAGAGGCCGCCGGAAACACCATATATTTT. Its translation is CASSLEAAGNTIYF.

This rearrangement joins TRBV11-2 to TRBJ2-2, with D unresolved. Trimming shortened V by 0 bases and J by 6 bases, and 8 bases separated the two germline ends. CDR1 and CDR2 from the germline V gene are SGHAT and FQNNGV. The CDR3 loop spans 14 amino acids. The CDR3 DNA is TGTGCCAGCAGCTTAGATCAAGGGTCCGGGGAGCTGTTTTTT. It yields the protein CASSLDQGSGELFF.

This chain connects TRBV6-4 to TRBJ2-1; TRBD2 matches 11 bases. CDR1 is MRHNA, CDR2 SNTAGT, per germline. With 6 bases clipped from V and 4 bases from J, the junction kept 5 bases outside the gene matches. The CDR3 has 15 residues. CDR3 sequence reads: CASSPGTSGYNEQFF. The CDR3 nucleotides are TGTGCCAGCAGCCCCGGGACTAGCGGATACAATGAGCAGTTCTTC.

The CDR3, as DNA: TGTGCCAGCAGCTTCAGGGCAAGCCTGGGCACTGAAGCTTTCTTT. Amino acid sequence: CASSFRASLGTEAFF. The V and J genes are TRBV5-6 and TRBJ1-1; D possibly corresponds to TRBD1 (5 bases). V was trimmed by 2 bases and J by 4 bases, leaving 15 bases between them. Germline V gives CDR1 SGHDT, CDR2 YYEEEE. The CDR3 length is 15 residues.

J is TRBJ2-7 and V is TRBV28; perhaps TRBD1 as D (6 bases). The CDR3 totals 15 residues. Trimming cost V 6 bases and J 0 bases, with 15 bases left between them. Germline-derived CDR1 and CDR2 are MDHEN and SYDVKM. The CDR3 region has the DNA TGTGCCAGCAGCCAGAGGGTCAGGGGCTCCTACGAGCAGTACTTC. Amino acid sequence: CASSQRVRGSYEQYF.

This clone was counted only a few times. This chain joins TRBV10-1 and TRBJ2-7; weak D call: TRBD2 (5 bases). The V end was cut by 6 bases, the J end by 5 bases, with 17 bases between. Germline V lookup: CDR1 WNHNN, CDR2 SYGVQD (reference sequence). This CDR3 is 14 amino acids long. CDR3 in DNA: TGCGCCAGCAGCCCCACCGGACTTGTGGACGAGCAGTACTTC. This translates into CASSPTGLVDEQYF.

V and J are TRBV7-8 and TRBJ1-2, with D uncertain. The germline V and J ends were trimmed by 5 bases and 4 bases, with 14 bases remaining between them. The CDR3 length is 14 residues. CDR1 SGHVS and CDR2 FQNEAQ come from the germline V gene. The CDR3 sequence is CASSHRIVTYGYTF. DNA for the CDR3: TGTGCCAGCAGCCACCGGATCGTGACCTATGGCTACACCTTC.

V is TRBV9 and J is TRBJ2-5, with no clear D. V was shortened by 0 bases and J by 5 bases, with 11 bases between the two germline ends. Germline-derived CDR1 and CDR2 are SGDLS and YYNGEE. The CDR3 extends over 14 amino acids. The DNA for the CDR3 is TGTGCCAGCAGCGTAGTAAACTCAAGGGAGACCCAGTACTTC. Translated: CASSVVNSRETQYF. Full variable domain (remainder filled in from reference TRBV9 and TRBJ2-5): DSGVTQTPKHLITATGQRVTLRCSPRSGDLSVYWYQQSLDQGLQFLIQYYNGEERAKGNILERFSAQQFPDLHSELNLSSLELGDSALYFCASSVVNSRETQYFGPGTRLLVL.

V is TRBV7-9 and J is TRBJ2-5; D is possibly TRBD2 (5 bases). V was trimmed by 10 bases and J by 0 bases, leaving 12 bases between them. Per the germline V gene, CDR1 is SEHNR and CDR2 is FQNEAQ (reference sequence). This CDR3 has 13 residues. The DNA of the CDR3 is TGTGCCAACTCACGGGGAGACCAAGAGACCCAGTACTTC. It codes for CANSRGDQETQYF.

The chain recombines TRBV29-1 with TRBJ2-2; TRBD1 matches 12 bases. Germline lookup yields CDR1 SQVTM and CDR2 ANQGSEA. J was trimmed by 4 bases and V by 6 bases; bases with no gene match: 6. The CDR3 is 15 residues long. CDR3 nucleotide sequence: TGCAGCGTCGATCCGGGACAGGGGGCCACCGGGGAGCTGTTTTTT. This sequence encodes CSVDPGQGATGELFF.

The CDR3 bases are TGTGCCAGCAGTGAGTGGAGGGGAGATCAGCCCCAGCATTTT. Its translation is CASSEWRGDQPQHF. This chain connects TRBV6-1 to TRBJ1-5; tentatively, D is TRBD1 (5 bases). The CDR3 consists of 14 residues. The V end lost 3 bases, the J end lost 5 bases, and 11 bases lay between the germline ends. From germline, CDR1 is MNHNS and CDR2 SASEGT.

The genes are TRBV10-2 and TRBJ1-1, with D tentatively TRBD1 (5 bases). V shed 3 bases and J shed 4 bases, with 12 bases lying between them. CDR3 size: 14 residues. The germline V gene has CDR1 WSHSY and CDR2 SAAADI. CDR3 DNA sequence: TGCGCCAGCAGTGACCCAGGGTTTGGCACTGAAGCTTTCTTT. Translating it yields CASSDPGFGTEAFF.

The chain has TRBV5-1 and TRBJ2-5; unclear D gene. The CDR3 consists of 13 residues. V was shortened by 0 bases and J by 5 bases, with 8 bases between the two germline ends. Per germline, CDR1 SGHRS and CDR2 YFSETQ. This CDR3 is CASSLGIGETQYF. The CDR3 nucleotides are TGCGCCAGCAGCTTGGGGATCGGGGAGACCCAGTACTTC.

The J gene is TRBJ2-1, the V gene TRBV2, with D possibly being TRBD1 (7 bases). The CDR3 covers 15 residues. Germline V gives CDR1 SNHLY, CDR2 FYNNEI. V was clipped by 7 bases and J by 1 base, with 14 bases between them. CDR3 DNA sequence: TGTGCCAGCACCCCCCAGGGGGGTTCCTACAATGAGCAGTTCTTC. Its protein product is CASTPQGGSYNEQFF. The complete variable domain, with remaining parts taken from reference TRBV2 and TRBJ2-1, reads EPEVTQTPSHQVTQMGQEVILRCVPISNHLYFYWYRQILGQKVEFLVSFYNNEISEKSEIFDDQFSVERPDGSNFTLKIRSTKLEDSAMYFCASTPQGGSYNEQFFGPGTRLTVL.

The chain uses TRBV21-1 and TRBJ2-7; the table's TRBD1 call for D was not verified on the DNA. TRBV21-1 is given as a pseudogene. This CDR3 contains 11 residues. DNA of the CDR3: TGTGCCAGCAGCAAAGCACGCAGGGGACACTTC. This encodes CASSKARRGHF.

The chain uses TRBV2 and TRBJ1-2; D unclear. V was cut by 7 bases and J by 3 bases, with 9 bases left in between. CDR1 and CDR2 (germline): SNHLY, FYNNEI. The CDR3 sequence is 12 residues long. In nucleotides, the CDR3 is TGTGCCAGCACGGACTTGTACTATGGCTACACCTTC. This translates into CASTDLYYGYTF.

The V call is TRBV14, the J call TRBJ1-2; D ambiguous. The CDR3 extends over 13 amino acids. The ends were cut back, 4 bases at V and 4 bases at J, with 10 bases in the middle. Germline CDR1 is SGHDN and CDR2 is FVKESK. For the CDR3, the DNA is TGTGCCAGCAGCCGACACCCCGGCTATGGCTACACCTTC. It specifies CASSRHPGYGYTF.

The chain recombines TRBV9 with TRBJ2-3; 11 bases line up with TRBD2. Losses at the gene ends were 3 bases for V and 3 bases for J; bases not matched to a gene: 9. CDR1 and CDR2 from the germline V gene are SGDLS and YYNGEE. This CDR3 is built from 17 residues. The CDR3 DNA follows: TGTGCCAGCAGCGCCCCGATTAGCGGGGGGGCGACAGATACGCAGTATTTT. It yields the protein CASSAPISGGATDTQYF.

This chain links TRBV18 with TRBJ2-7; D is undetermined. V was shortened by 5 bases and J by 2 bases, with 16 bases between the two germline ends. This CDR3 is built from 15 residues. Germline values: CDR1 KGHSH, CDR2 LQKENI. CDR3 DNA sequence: TGTGCCAGCTCATATGACGGAGCTGATACCTACGAGCAGTACTTC. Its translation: CASSYDGADTYEQYF.

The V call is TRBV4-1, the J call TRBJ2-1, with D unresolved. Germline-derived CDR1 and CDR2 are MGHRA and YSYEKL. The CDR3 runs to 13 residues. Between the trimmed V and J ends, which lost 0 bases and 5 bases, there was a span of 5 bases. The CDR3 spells CASSQERNNEQFF. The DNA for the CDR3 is TGCGCCAGCAGCCAAGAGAGAAACAATGAGCAGTTCTTC.

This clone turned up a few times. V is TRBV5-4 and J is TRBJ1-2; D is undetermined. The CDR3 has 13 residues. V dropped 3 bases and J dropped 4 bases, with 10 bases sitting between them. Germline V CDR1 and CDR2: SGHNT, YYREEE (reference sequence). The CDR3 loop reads CASSSDQLYGYTF. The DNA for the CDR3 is TGTGCCAGCAGCTCGGACCAGCTCTATGGCTACACCTTC. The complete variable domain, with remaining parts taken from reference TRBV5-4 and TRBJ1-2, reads ETGVTQSPTHLIKTRGQQVTLRCSSQSGHNTVSWYQQALGQGPQFIFQYYREEENGRGNFPPRFSGLQFPNYSSELNVNALELDDSALYLCASSSDQLYGYTFGSGTRLTVV.

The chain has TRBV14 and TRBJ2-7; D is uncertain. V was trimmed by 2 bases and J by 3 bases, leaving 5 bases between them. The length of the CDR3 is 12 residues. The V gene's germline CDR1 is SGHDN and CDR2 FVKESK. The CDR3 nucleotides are TGTGCCAGCAGCCAATTTGACTACGAGCAGTACTTC. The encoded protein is CASSQFDYEQYF.

The CDR3 nucleotides are TGTGCCAGCAGTTTCCTTGACAGGAGGCGTTCCTACGAGCAGTACTTC. This codes for CASSFLDRRRSYEQYF. The chain recombines TRBV6-6 with TRBJ2-7; D possibly corresponds to TRBD1 (6 bases). Trimming left V 4 bases short and J 1 base short, with 17 bases between. The CDR3 has 16 residues. Looked up from germline, CDR1 is MNHNY and CDR2 is SVGAGI (reference sequence).

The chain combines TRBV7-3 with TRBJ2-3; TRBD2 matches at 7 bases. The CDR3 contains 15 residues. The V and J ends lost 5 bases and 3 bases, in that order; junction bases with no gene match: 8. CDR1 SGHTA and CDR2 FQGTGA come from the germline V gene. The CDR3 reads CASSPIGGGTDTQYF. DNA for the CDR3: TGTGCCAGCAGCCCCATAGGCGGGGGAACAGATACGCAGTATTTT.

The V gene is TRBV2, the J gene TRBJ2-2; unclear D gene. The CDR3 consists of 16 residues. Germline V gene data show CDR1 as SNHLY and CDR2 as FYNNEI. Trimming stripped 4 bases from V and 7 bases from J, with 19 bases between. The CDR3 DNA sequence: TGTGCCAGCAGTGGTGAACAATCGGTCTTGAGCGGGGAGCTGTTTTTT. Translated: CASSGEQSVLSGELFF.